A selection of T cell receptor beta chains follows, all from one sample in a study of blood T cells in healthy people across ages. TCRdb redid the calling of the 5' RACE reads with MiXCR, one entry per CDR3 protein. In the table there are around 500,000 distinct CDR3 sequences, under 55% of which are singletons. Material for sequencing was blood. The receptors derive from an elderly man in good health. Both conserved end residues are part of each CDR3. D genes are given only for firm matches. Size tells how often a clone was seen (once, few, many) or the class of an expanded clone, and some rows leave it out.

>NA|TRBV6-6|many|TRBJ1-5
TGTGCCAGCAGTTACGGGACGGGGGAGGGCAATCAGCCCCAGCATTTT
CASSYGTGEGNQPQHF
>TRBD1|TRBV9|NA|TRBJ2-3
TGTGCCAGCAGCCCCCGGACAGGGGATGGGACAGATACGCAGTATTTT
CASSPRTGDGTDTQYF
>NA|TRBV20-1|NA|TRBJ2-3
TGCAGTGCTCTCCGGGGGGCTTTCACAGATACGCAGTATTTT
CSALRGAFTDTQYF
>NA|TRBV6-2/TRBV6-3|NA|TRBJ1-1
TGTGCCAGCGGAACAGTGTGGGCTTTCTTT
CASGTVWAFF
>NA|TRBV6-6|NA|TRBJ1-5
TGTGCCAGCAGTTACGCGGGATATACCAATCAGCCCCAGCATTTT
CASSYAGYTNQPQHF
>TRBD2|TRBV20-1|few|TRBJ2-1
TGCAGTGCTAGAAGCGGGGGGGGGAGTAATGAGCAGTTCTTC
CSARSGGGSNEQFF
>NA|TRBV6-6|NA|TRBJ1-1
TGTGCCAGCAGCCGCCTCCGGGACCAGGGGTCGAACACTGAAGCTTTCTTT
CASSRLRDQGSNTEAFF
>NA|TRBV12-3/TRBV12-4|few|TRBJ2-7
TGTGCCAGCAGTTCGGCCCCCGGTCATCACGAGCAGTACTTC
CASSSAPGHHEQYF
>TRBD2|TRBV29-1|once|TRBJ2-1
TGCAGCGCAGAAGATGGCGGGGGGGCGTACAATGAGCAGTTCTTC
CSAEDGGGAYNEQFF
>TRBD1|TRBV29-1|few|TRBJ1-2
TGCAGCGCTAGACAGGGGAGTGGCTACACCTTC
CSARQGSGYTF
>TRBD2|TRBV5-5|NA|TRBJ2-2
TGTGCCAGCAGCTGGACTAGCGGTTCGAACACCGGGGAGCTGTTTTTT
CASSWTSGSNTGELFF
>TRBD2|TRBV20-1|few|TRBJ2-5
TGCAGTGCAACATCGCGGGGGGGAATAAAAGAGACCCAGTACTTC
CSATSRGGIKETQYF
>TRBD1|TRBV19|few|TRBJ1-2
TGTGCCAGTAGACCCCGGACAGGCGTGCGGGATGGCTACACCTTC
CASRPRTGVRDGYTF
>NA|TRBV9|NA|TRBJ2-3
TGTGCCAGCAGCGTAGAGGGGTTCGCAGATACGCAGTATTTT
CASSVEGFADTQYF
>NA|TRBV10-2|NA|TRBJ2-7
TGCGCCAGCAGTGAAAGTGGAGGCGAGCAGTACTTC
CASSESGGEQYF
>NA|TRBV7-9|few|TRBJ1-3
TGTGCCAGCAGCTTTAGCGAGGAGGGATCTGGAAACACCATATATTTT
CASSFSEEGSGNTIYF
>TRBD1|TRBV5-1|NA|TRBJ2-7
TGCGCCAGCAGCCGGGGACAGAGAACCTACGAGCAGTACTTC
CASSRGQRTYEQYF
>TRBD2|TRBV5-1|NA|TRBJ2-5
TGCGCCAGCAGCCCGGGACTAGCGGAAGCGACCCAGTACTTC
CASSPGLAEATQYF
>NA|TRBV7-9|NA|TRBJ1-6
TGTGCCAGCAGCCAGGGTTTGGATAATTCACCCCTCCACTTT
CASSQGLDNSPLHF
>TRBD2|TRBV7-2|NA|TRBJ2-3
TGTGCCAGCAGCTTTTCTCCGGGACTAGCGGGAGATACGCAGTATTTT
CASSFSPGLAGDTQYF
>NA|TRBV3-1|few|TRBJ1-1
TGTGCCAGCAGCCAAGAAACAGCCAACACTGAAGCTTTCTTT
CASSQETANTEAFF
>NA|TRBV20-1|NA|TRBJ2-6
TGCAGTGCTAGAGCCCGGGGCTCTGGGGCCAACGTCCTGACTTTC
CSARARGSGANVLTF
>NA|TRBV5-5|few|TRBJ2-1
TGTGCCAGCAGTTCCTTAACAGCATACAATGAGCAGTTCTTC
CASSSLTAYNEQFF
>TRBD2|TRBV7-2|NA|TRBJ2-1
TGTGCCAGCAGCACCTGGACTAGCGGGCCGTACAATGAGCAGTTCTTC
CASSTWTSGPYNEQFF
>NA|TRBV9|once|TRBJ1-1
TGTGCCAGCAGCGTTGAAGGCGGGAACACTGAAGCTTTCTTT
CASSVEGGNTEAFF
>NA|TRBV5-5|NA|TRBJ2-7
TGTGCCAGCAGCTTGGACGGAACTACCTACGGGCAGTACTTC
CASSLDGTTYGQYF
>TRBD1|TRBV10-3|NA|TRBJ1-5
TGTGCCATCAGTAGGACAGGGGGTTATAGCAATCAGCCCCAGCATTTT
CAISRTGGYSNQPQHF
>NA|TRBV20-1|few|TRBJ1-5
TGCAGTGCTCCCCGAGGGACCCGCAATCAGCCCCAGCATTTT
CSAPRGTRNQPQHF
>TRBD1|TRBV6-6|NA|TRBJ1-1
TGTGCCAGCAGTGTACTCGGGACAGGGGCTACTGAAGCTTTCTTT
CASSVLGTGATEAFF
>NA|TRBV2|NA|TRBJ1-5
TGTGCCAGCACCACCAGGGCAATTAGCAATCAGCCCCAGCATTTT
CASTTRAISNQPQHF
>TRBD2|TRBV11-2|few|TRBJ2-3
TGTGCCAGCAGCTTAACTAGCGGGACCTGGGAAGATACGCAGTATTTT
CASSLTSGTWEDTQYF
>TRBD2|TRBV16|NA|TRBJ2-1
TGTGCCAGCGGCCTCCTTGGGGTAGCGGGGCACAATGAGCAGTTCTTC
CASGLLGVAGHNEQFF
>TRBD2|TRBV20-1|NA|TRBJ2-5
TGCAGTGCTGCCGCGCGGGAGGGCTCCTACAATGAGCAGTACTTC
CSAAAREGSYNEQYF
>NA|TRBV10-3|NA|TRBJ2-7
TGTGCCCGGTGGGGGGAGAGCTCCCACGAGCAGTACTTC
CARWGESSHEQYF
>NA|TRBV20-1|NA|TRBJ2-7
TGCAGTGCTAGTGGGGGATCCATATCCTACGAGCAGTACTTC
CSASGGSISYEQYF
>NA|TRBV7-8|NA|TRBJ2-1
TGTGCCAGCAGCGCGAGGAGGGCCTCCTACAATGAGCAGTTCTTC
CASSARRASYNEQFF
>TRBD2|TRBV27|NA|TRBJ2-7
TGTGCCAGCAGTTTCGAATCGCCTAGCGGGCTGGGGTCGATAGTGAAGCAGTACTTC
CASSFESPSGLGSIVKQYF
>NA|TRBV3-1|NA|TRBJ1-2
TGTGCCAGCAACCAAGATAGACAGCTGGGTTATGGCTACACCTTC
CASNQDRQLGYGYTF
>NA|TRBV20-1|NA|TRBJ2-7
TGCAGTGCTAGAGATGGGGGTGTCCAGGGGGGAAGGTACGAGCAGTACTTC
CSARDGGVQGGRYEQYF
>NA|TRBV9|NA|TRBJ2-5
TGTGCCAGCAGCGTAGCTGGGGGGCAATGGGAGACCCAGTACTTC
CASSVAGGQWETQYF
>NA|TRBV6-2/TRBV6-3|NA|TRBJ2-1
TGTGCCAGCAGAACCACAAACTTAGCGGCCCCGCAAGCGTCCTACAATGAGCAGTTCTTC
CASRTTNLAAPQASYNEQFF
>TRBD1|TRBV7-9|NA|TRBJ1-6
TGTGCCAGCAGCGAAGCCGGACAGGGAAATTCACCCCTCCACTTT
CASSEAGQGNSPLHF
>TRBD1|TRBV7-9|NA|TRBJ2-7
TGTGCCAGCAGCCCGGGACAGGGAACTTCGGGCGAGCAGTACTTC
CASSPGQGTSGEQYF
>TRBD1|TRBV20-1|NA|TRBJ2-7
TGCAGTGCTATTAAGGACAGGGTCTACGAGCAGTACTTC
CSAIKDRVYEQYF
>TRBD2|TRBV20-1|few|TRBJ2-7
TGCAGTGCTAGAGCCCCAAGCGGGAGTACTTACGAGCAGTACTTC
CSARAPSGSTYEQYF
>NA|TRBV5-4|NA|TRBJ2-6
TGTGCCAGCAGCCGCTCCCTGGGCTTCTCTGGGGCCAACGTCCTGACTTTC
CASSRSLGFSGANVLTF
>NA|TRBV10-3|NA|TRBJ2-3
TGTGCCATCAGTGAGTCGTTAGCCGGCACAGATACGCAGTATTTT
CAISESLAGTDTQYF
>NA|TRBV7-3|NA|TRBJ2-3
TGTGCCAGCAGCCCTATGGGCGGTAGCACAGACACGCAGTATTTT
CASSPMGGSTDTQYF